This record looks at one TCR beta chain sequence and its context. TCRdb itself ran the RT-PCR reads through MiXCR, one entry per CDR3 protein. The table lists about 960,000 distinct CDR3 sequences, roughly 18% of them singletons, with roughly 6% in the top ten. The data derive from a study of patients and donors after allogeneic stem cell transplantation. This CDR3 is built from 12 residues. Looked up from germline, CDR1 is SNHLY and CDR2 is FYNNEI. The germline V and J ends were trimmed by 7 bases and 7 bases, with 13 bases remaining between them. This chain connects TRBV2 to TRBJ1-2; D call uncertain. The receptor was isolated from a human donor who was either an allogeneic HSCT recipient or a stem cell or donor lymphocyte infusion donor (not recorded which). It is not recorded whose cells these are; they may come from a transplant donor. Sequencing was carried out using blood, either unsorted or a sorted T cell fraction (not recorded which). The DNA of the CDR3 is TGTGCCAGCATTCGGCACCCCGTTGGCTACACCTTC. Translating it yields CASIRHPVGYTF.